What follows is one T cell receptor (beta chain) and its context. These data come from a study of OX40 agonist ivuxolimab in advanced cancers. Study-level background: While on treatment, patients had intravenous ivuxolimab at 0.01 to 10 mg/kg every 2 weeks. Of the participants, approximately 38% had some prior anti-PD-1, anti-PD-L1 or anti-CTLA-4 therapy, which was allowed.

This table comes from immunoSEQ multiplex PCR, and its TCRdb copy is limited to in-frame clones, with some not included. The table shows about 83,000 clones, with about four fifths occurring only once. The CDR3 is 13 amino acids. V gave up 2 bases and J gave up 10 bases; unmatched junction bases: 8. Germline V gives CDR1 GTSNPN, CDR2 SVGIG (reference sequence). This chain uses TRBV30 with TRBJ1-2; 9 bases are shared with TRBD1. The sample consisted of CD4+ or CD8+ T cells sorted from blood, taken in a trial of the OX40 agonist ivuxolimab. This receptor was identified in an adult with an advanced solid tumor such as melanoma, head and neck, liver or kidney cancer. Here the CDR3 DNA reads TGTGCCTGGAGTTTTGGTCGGGACAGGGCCTACACCTTC. The encoded protein is CAWSFGRDRAYTF.